This T cell receptor beta chain comes out of a study of blood T cell repertoires in COVID-19. Study as a whole: Donors in the United States, Italy and Spain gave samples during acute or convalescent COVID-19.

This CDR3 contains 16 residues. Trimming cost V 3 bases and J 0 bases, with 15 bases left between them. Germline CDR1 LNHNV, CDR2 YYDKDF (reference sequence). Original processing notes: By means of reference gene primer amplification, nucleated cell counts were estimated. Assay: immunoSEQ multiplex PCR; the TCRdb copy retains only in-frame clones and omits some. V and J calls and clone size are copied from that table; D and trimming were computed from the DNA. The profile shows 25,000 to 30,000 clones, 60% to 80% of them singletons. Sequencing input: peripheral blood. This TCR was recovered from a boy younger than 10 with active or convalescent COVID-19. The V call is TRBV15, the J call TRBJ2-7, with D maybe TRBD2 (7 bases). CDR3 nucleotides: TGTGCCACCAGCAGGGGGGGGGCAGCCTCCTCCTACGAGCAGTACTTC. Translation gives CATSRGGAASSYEQYF. The whole variable domain, remainder taken from reference TRBV15 and TRBJ2-7, is DAMVIQNPRYQVTQFGKPVTLSCSQTLNHNVMYWYQQKSSQAPKLLFHYYDKDFNNEADTPDNFQSRRPNTSFCFLDIRSPGLGDTAMYLCATSRGGAASSYEQYFGPGTRLTVT.